This T cell receptor beta chain emerged from a study of glioma-infiltrating T cells after dendritic cell vaccination. Primers: 60 V beta forward and 13 J beta reverse. Libraries were prepared by immunoSEQ multiplex PCR; TCRdb keeps only in-frame clonotypes and omits some of them. The table lists roughly 96,000 clones, approximately 81% of them singletons, with 6% in the top ten. This clone showed up just a few times. The CDR3 is made up of 16 amino acids. Germline V lookup: CDR1 SGDLS, CDR2 YYNGEE. The V and J ends lost 4 bases and 7 bases respectively, with 23 bases between them. This receptor was taken from a human donor with glioblastoma. The sequenced sample was blood, obtained before dendritic cell vaccination. This sequence joins TRBV9 and TRBJ2-5; D possibly corresponds to TRBD1 (6 bases). CDR3 coding DNA: TGTGCCAGCAGCCCCAGGGGAGAATGGTCTATGGGGACCCAGTACTTC. Its protein product is CASSPRGEWSMGTQYF. Drawing the rest from reference TRBV9 and TRBJ2-5, the complete variable domain is DSGVTQTPKHLITATGQRVTLRCSPRSGDLSVYWYQQSLDQGLQFLIQYYNGEERAKGNILERFSAQQFPDLHSELNLSSLELGDSALYFCASSPRGEWSMGTQYFGPGTRLLVL.